This T cell receptor (beta chain) was found in a study of T and B cells in COVID-19 patients. Study overall: Blood was sampled from COVID-19 patients who were either actively infected or recovered. Recovered patients mostly had mild to moderate COVID-19 managed as outpatients. Of 20 to 25 active-infection patients, more than 9 were critically ill with mechanical ventilation or extracorporeal membrane oxygenation. Of approximately 22 active-infection patients, 15 to 18 carried comorbidities linked to unfavorable COVID-19 outcome.

The CDR3 has 14 residues. V was shortened by 6 bases and J by 7 bases, with 15 bases between the two germline ends. Per the germline V gene, CDR1 is SGHAT and CDR2 is FQNNGV. Multiplex PCR with BIOMED2 TRB-A/B primer pools amplified TRB rearrangements. Each CDR3 protein is one row after TCRdb ran MiXCR on the multiplex PCR reads. The sample has some 11,000 distinct CDR3 sequences, 33% seen once; the top ten hold 18%. Each TRB amplification used roughly 240-550 ng of genomic DNA from blood. The sequence derives from a human donor with active COVID-19. The sequenced sample consisted of blood. The V call is TRBV11-2, the J call TRBJ1-4, with a possible D match to TRBD1 (6 bases). The CDR3 DNA follows: TGTGCCAGCAGGGACACAGGGTTGGGTGAAAAACTGTTTTTT. Translating gives CASRDTGLGEKLFF.